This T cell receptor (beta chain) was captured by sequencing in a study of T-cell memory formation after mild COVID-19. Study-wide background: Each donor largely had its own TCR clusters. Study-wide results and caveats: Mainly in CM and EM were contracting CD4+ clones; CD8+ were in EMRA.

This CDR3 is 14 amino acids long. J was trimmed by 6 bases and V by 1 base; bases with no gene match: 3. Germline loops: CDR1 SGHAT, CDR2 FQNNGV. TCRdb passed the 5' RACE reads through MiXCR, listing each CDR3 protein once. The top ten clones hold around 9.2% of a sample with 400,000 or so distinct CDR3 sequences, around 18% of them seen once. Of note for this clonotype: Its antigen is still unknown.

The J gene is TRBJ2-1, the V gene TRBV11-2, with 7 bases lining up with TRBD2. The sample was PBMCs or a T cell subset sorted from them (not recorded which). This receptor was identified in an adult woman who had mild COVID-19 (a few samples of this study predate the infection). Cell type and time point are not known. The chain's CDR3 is CASSLVSGGNEQFF. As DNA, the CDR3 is TGTGCCAGCAGCTTAGTGTCGGGGGGCAATGAGCAGTTCTTC.